This record concerns one T cell receptor (beta chain) sequence. The data derive from a study of blood T cell repertoires in COVID-19. Original analysis: Amplification of reference gene primers was used by the study to estimate nucleated cell counts. Method: immunoSEQ multiplex PCR; TCRdb's copy keeps in-frame clones and lacks some. V and J calls and clone size are as listed in that table; D and trimming were resolved from the DNA. The top ten hold about 2.1% of the sample, which has about 120,000 clones, around 78% seen once. The germline gives CDR1 KGHSH, CDR2 LQKENI. Trimming cost V 2 bases and J 4 bases, with 9 bases left between them. The CDR3 has 14 amino acids.

The rearrangement links TRBV18 to TRBJ1-3, with D tentatively TRBD1 (6 bases). The material sequenced was peripheral blood. The source of this sequence is a man aged 65-85 years with acute or convalescent COVID-19. DNA of the CDR3: TGTGCCAGCTCACCAGAGGGACAAGGAAACACCATATATTTT. Translation: CASSPEGQGNTIYF.